This entry lists 25 T cell receptor beta chains sequenced from one sample in a study of human CD8 memory T cell subsets. Generation of TCR beta libraries used UMI-labeled 5' RACE. TCRdb re-called the 5' RACE reads and gives one entry per CDR3 protein, without DNA. The sample totals about 6,000 distinct CDR3 sequences. Source material: CD8+ effector memory T cells (TEM) sorted from PBMCs. Subset described: effector memory CD8 T cells, CCR7- CD45RO+ CD95+. Receptors were obtained from a human donor in good health.

The chain combines TRBV20-1 with TRBJ2-7; the TRBD2 assignment by TCRdb is unverifiable without DNA. The CDR3 length is 16 residues. Germline CDR1 DFQATT, CDR2 SNEGSKA (reference sequence). The CDR3 protein is CSASSNRGRANYEQYF.

According to its frequency, this clonotype is medium-sized. V gene TRBV20-1 combines with J gene TRBJ2-7; as DNA is missing, the TRBD1 call by TCRdb cannot be tested. Germline V lookup: CDR1 DFQATT, CDR2 SNEGSKA (reference sequence). The length of the CDR3 is 19 residues. CDR3: CSARDSSGRTTDYDYEQYF.

Judged by frequency, this clonotype is medium-sized (0.01 to 0.1%). J is TRBJ2-7 and V is TRBV5-6. CDR3 length equals 14 residues. Germline CDR1 and CDR2: SGHDT and YYEEEE. The CDR3 sequence is CASSLGLNIHEQYF.

This clonotype is called medium-sized based on its frequency. The CDR3 region is CASSQQGSSPLHF. The chain has TRBV5-1 and TRBJ1-6; TCRdb's D call, TRBD1, is unchecked because there is no DNA. The germline V gene encodes CDR1 SGHRS and CDR2 YFSETQ. CDR3 length: 13 residues.

V is TRBV12-3 or TRBV12-4 and J is TRBJ2-7; lacking DNA, the TRBD2 call made by TCRdb goes unchecked. This CDR3 is built from 14 residues. The CDR3 loop reads CASSSAGFPYEQYF.

This clonotype is identified as medium-sized from frequency. The CDR3 is CSVHRFGVTEAFF. This rearrangement joins TRBV29-1 to TRBJ1-1; the D call from TCRdb, TRBD1, cannot be confirmed without DNA. This CDR3 has 13 residues. Per germline, CDR1 SQVTM and CDR2 ANQGSEA.

J is TRBJ2-6 and V is TRBV7-2. This CDR3 has 15 residues. Per germline, CDR1 SGHTA and CDR2 FQGNSA. CDR3 in amino acids: CASSVYGSGANVLTF. Based on the CDR3 plus reference TRBV7-2 and TRBJ2-6, the full variable domain is GAGVSQSPSNKVTEKGKDVELRCDPISGHTALYWYRQSLGQGLEFLIYFQGNSAPDKSGLPSDRFSAERTGGSVSTLTIQRTQQEDSAVYLCASSVYGSGANVLTFGAGSRLTVL.

The rearrangement uses TRBV6-4 and TRBJ2-3; TCRdb calls TRBD1, which cannot be checked without DNA. Looked up from germline, CDR1 is MRHNA and CDR2 is SNTAGT. This CDR3 has 15 amino acids. The CDR3: CASSDKGGTTDTQYF.

This rearrangement joins TRBV3-1 to TRBJ2-3; the TCRdb D gene call, TRBD2, has no DNA to confirm it. The CDR3 length is 15 residues. Germline V gene data show CDR1 as LGHDT and CDR2 as YNNKEL (reference sequence). The CDR3 sequence is CASSDPAGLTDTQYF.

The chain carries TRBV10-3 and TRBJ2-3; TCRdb's D call, TRBD2, is unchecked because there is no DNA. The CDR3 runs 16 residues. Germline loops: CDR1 ENHRY, CDR2 SYGVKD. This CDR3 is CAISEAAGGNTDTQYF.

The chain links TRBV4-3 to TRBJ2-1; TCRdb indicates TRBD1, and absent DNA this call remains unverified. CDR1 LGHNA and CDR2 YSLEER come from the germline V gene. The CDR3 is 15 residues long. CDR3 sequence: CASSLLRDGYNEQFF.

The V gene is TRBV4-3, the J gene TRBJ2-3. Germline-derived CDR1 and CDR2 are LGHNA and YSLEER. CDR3 length equals 15 residues. CDR3 sequence reads: CASSQEYGPPDTQYF.

This chain joins TRBV24-1 and TRBJ2-3; TCRdb returns TRBD2, unconfirmable since there is no DNA. The germline V gene encodes CDR1 KGHDR and CDR2 SFDVKD. The CDR3 has 15 amino acids. The CDR3 here is CATSDLQGDTDTQYF.

This chain uses TRBV30 with TRBJ2-7; the D gene TCRdb calls, TRBD1, cannot be checked with no DNA. CDR1 and CDR2 (germline): GTSNPN, SVGIG (reference sequence). This CDR3 comprises 15 residues. CDR3 in amino acids: CAWSDPGHTAYEQYF.

V usage is TRBV24-1 and J usage is TRBJ2-3; the TCRdb call, TRBD2, lacks DNA for checking. There are 16 residues in the CDR3. Germline assignment: CDR1 KGHDR and CDR2 SFDVKD. The CDR3 here is CATSDFGGEITDTQYF.

This clonotype counts as large by frequency. The chain joins TRBV24-1 to TRBJ2-3. This CDR3 contains 15 residues. Germline V gene sequence: CDR1 KGHDR, CDR2 SFDVKD. Here the CDR3 reads CATSDLESDTDTQYF.

This chain joins TRBV7-9 and TRBJ2-7; TCRdb designates TRBD1, a call that cannot be tested without DNA. The CDR3 consists of 19 residues. CDR1 is SEHNR and CDR2 is FQNEAQ in the germline V gene (reference sequence). The chain's CDR3 is CASSPKVPGQGVNYYEQYF.

The genes are TRBV6-4 and TRBJ2-1; the D gene TCRdb calls, TRBD1, cannot be checked with no DNA. Germline V lookup: CDR1 MRHNA, CDR2 SNTAGT. CDR3 length: 13 residues. CDR3 loop: CASSGGENNEQFF.

The chain joins TRBV10-3 to TRBJ2-3; TCRdb returns TRBD1, unconfirmable since there is no DNA. Germline loops: CDR1 ENHRY, CDR2 SYGVKD. The CDR3 runs to 17 residues. The CDR3 loop reads CAISGSPVGTITDTQYF.

This clonotype is medium-sized by frequency. Here the CDR3 reads CSVPTGGAAYEQYF. This chain uses TRBV29-1 with TRBJ2-7; checking the TCRdb D call of TRBD2 is not possible without DNA. CDR1 is SQVTM and CDR2 is ANQGSEA in the germline V gene. This CDR3 region has 14 residues.

The rearrangement uses TRBV6-2 or TRBV6-3 and TRBJ2-3. This CDR3 spans 11 amino acids. Germline V lookup: CDR1 MNHEY, CDR2 SVGEGT. The CDR3 protein is CASSYPDTQYF.

This chain uses TRBV4-3 with TRBJ1-5. Germline CDR1 reads LGHNA; CDR2 reads YSLEER. The CDR3 runs 16 residues. The CDR3 spells CASSQDFGGPNQPQHF.

V and J are TRBV6-1 and TRBJ2-7; TCRdb gives TRBD1 as the D gene, but with no DNA this cannot be confirmed. This CDR3 is built from 15 residues. CDR1 MNHNS and CDR2 SASEGT come from the germline V gene. The CDR3 is CASSGPGHRSYEQYF.

In terms of frequency, this clonotype is medium-sized. The chain recombines TRBV4-3 with TRBJ2-7; TCRdb calls TRBD2, which cannot be checked without DNA. This CDR3 contains 15 residues. The V gene's germline CDR1 is LGHNA and CDR2 YSLEER. The CDR3 region is CASSQDRAGLYEQYF.

The V gene is TRBV7-9, the J gene TRBJ2-3; TCRdb names TRBD2, which stays unverified in the absence of DNA. Germline CDR1 reads SEHNR; CDR2 reads FQNEAQ (reference sequence). The CDR3 has 16 amino acids. CDR3 residues: CASSFPPDPGADTQYF.